This T cell receptor beta chain came from a study of shared clonotypes between healthy human individuals. Findings and caveats of the study: Rarefaction revealed incomplete sorted-subset sequencing despite large depth.

A note on this clone: No antigen is known for it.

Germline assignment: CDR1 SGHTS and CDR2 YDEGEE. V lost 9 bases and J lost 2, with 19 bases in between. The CDR3 spans 15 residues. Deep level was the assay's run setting. Assay: immunoSEQ multiplex PCR; the TCRdb copy retains only in-frame clones and omits some. The data show some 660,000 clones, with 60% to 75% seen just once and roughly 2% held by the top ten. This chain uses TRBV5-8 with TRBJ2-3; possibly TRBD2 for D (6 bases). Sequencing was done on a sample of memory CD4+ T cells sorted from blood. As for subset: CD45RA-negative fraction. The TCR comes from a woman aged 30 to 39 in good health. This CDR3 reads CAKRTTGLPTDTQYF. The DNA of the CDR3 is TGTGCCAAGCGAACTACGGGACTCCCCACAGATACGCAGTATTTT.